This T cell receptor beta chain appears in the sequencing data of a study of regulatory and conventional T cells in RAG deficiency. Study-wide findings and caveats: These Omenn syndrome Treg sorts may hold peripherally activated cells instead. Treg unique TCR beta sequences were approximately 96-fold fewer in Omenn syndrome and CID/AS patients than controls. In Omenn syndrome, Treg and Tconv repertoires overlapped >80%.

TCRdb's copy holds only in-frame clones and misses some; the assay was immunoSEQ multiplex PCR. The sample lists more than 10,000 clones, roughly 93% seen once, with 0.85% to 1.3% in the top ten. Comment on this clone: What it binds is not known.

Trimming removed 0 bases from V and 6 bases from J; junction bases left unmatched: 5. The CDR3 extends over 15 amino acids. Germline CDR1 and CDR2: SGHRS and YFSETQ. Genomic DNA came from blood conventional CD4+ T cells gated CD25-low CD127-high. In addition, the sample was reused for a study of regulatory T cells. Per that study: Amplification used 52 TRBV primers and 13 TRBJ primers.

This chain uses TRBV5-1 with TRBJ2-1, with TRBD1 matching over 8 bases. This clonotype was obtained from a human donor in good health. Sequences were obtained from CD4+ effector T cells sorted from blood. This CDR3 is CASSLGQGAINEQFF. CDR3 DNA sequence: TGCGCCAGCAGCTTGGGTCAGGGGGCGATCAATGAGCAGTTCTTC.